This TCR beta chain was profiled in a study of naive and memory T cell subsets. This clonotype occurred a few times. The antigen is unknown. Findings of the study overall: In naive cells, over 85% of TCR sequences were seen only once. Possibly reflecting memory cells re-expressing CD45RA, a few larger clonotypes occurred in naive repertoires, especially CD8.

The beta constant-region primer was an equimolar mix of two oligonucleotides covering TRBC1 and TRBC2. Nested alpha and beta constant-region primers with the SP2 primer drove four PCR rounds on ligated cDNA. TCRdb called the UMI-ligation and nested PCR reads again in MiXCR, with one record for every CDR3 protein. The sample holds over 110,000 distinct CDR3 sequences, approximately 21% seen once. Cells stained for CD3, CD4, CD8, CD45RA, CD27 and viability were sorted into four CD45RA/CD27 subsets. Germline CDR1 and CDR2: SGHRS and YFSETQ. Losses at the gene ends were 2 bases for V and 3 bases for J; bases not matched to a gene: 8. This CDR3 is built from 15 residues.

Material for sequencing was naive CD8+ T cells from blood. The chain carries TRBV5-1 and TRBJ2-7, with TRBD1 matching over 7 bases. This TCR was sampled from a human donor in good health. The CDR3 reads CASSLRDSNRYEQYF. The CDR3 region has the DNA TGCGCCAGCAGCTTACGGGACAGCAACCGCTACGAGCAGTACTTC. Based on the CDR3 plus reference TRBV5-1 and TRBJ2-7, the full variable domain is KAGVTQTPRYLIKTRGQQVTLSCSPISGHRSVSWYQQTPGQGLQFLFEYFSETQRNKGNFPGRFSGRQFSNSRSEMNVSTLELGDSALYLCASSLRDSNRYEQYFGPGTRLTVT.